This T cell receptor (beta chain) was retrieved from a study of blood T cell repertoires in COVID-19. The wider study: T cells, B-cell-depleted T cells, or PBMCs provided the cDNA or gDNA that served as material.

Methods used by the authors: Reference gene primer amplification gave nucleated cell count estimates. Generated by immunoSEQ multiplex PCR, the TCRdb table keeps only in-frame clones and is missing some. V and J calls and clone size are given by that table; D and trimming were obtained from the DNA. The repertoire consists of around 120,000 clones, with 88% occurring once and the leading ten covering more than 1.5%. The trim removed 6 bases at V and 2 bases at J, leaving 8 bases unmatched. The length of the CDR3 is 15 residues. Germline V lookup: CDR1 MNHEY, CDR2 SVGEGT. This clonotype originated in a human donor in a cohort sampled during active COVID-19. This chain connects TRBV6-2 or TRBV6-3 to TRBJ2-7; the match to TRBD2 covers 9 bases. Sequencing was done on a sample of peripheral blood. The CDR3 region has the DNA TGTGCCAGCAGCGACTGGTTAGCGGGGGCCTACGAGCAGTACTTC. This translates into CASSDWLAGAYEQYF.